The entry below gives a single T cell receptor beta chain sequence along with its context. Its antigen is currently unknown. Time point here: pre-sensitization, week 0. Treatment: therapeutic diphenylcyclopropenone sensitization with weekly scalp DPC. As processed by the authors: From approximately 20,000 to 700,000 TCRs were found per sample, with a median of 95,638. MiXCR was run by TCRdb on the RACE reads, yielding one entry per CDR3 protein. It is TCRdb's table, rather than the study itself, that gives the V and J calls and clone size. The table shows more than 50,000 distinct CDR3 sequences, with around 7% occurring only once. The sample is drawn from a study of human T cells and chemical hapten exposure. Study in general: Weekly scalp doses of diphenylcyclopropenone were given to patients during the approximately 25-week study. Per-sample TCR yield variation was attributed mainly to small pooled library volume differences. General observations from the study: No alteration of TCRs above 1 in 1000 frequency was seen with DPC sensitization.

The source of this sequence is a woman aged 25 to 39 with alopecia areata. Some clones in this sample may be carry-over from other donors' samples. The material sequenced was whole blood, taken in connection with sensitization to the hapten diphenylcyclopropenone (DPC).

In DNA form, the CDR3 reads TGTGCCAGCAGTTCGACAGGGGTTGGCTACACCTTC. Translation: CASSSTGVGYTF. The gene calls are TRBV6-5 and TRBJ1-2; TRBD1 agrees at 8 bases. CDR3 length: 12 residues. The trim removed 4 bases at V and 7 bases at J, leaving 2 bases unmatched. Germline lookup yields CDR1 MNHEY and CDR2 SVGAGI.